At least ten counts were recorded for the clone carrying this TCR beta chain. The target antigen is unknown. TCRdb reanalysed the multiplex PCR reads using MiXCR and keeps one entry per CDR3 protein. In the table there are 130,000 or so distinct CDR3 sequences, about 30% of which are singletons. The sample is drawn from a study of breast tumors, draining lymph nodes, adjacent tissues. V lost 3 bases, J lost 10 bases, and 7 bases stayed unmatched. Germline values: CDR1 GTSNPN, CDR2 SVGIG (reference sequence). The CDR3 spans 15 residues. General observations from the study: Data fit most tumor T cells coming from lymph node, expanding in tumor. Tumor repertoires ranked between lymph nodes and nontumor tissue in diversity, with V and J gene preferences.

Axillary draining lymph nodes of breast cancer patients supplied the node samples. This clonotype originated in a female donor with breast cancer. Some clones in this sample may be carry-over from other donors' samples. What was sequenced was axillary lymph node tissue. The chain carries TRBV30 and TRBJ1-6, with 12 bases that match TRBD1. The CDR3 here is CAWSYGTGGISPLHF. The CDR3 DNA reads as TGTGCCTGGAGCTACGGGACAGGGGGCATCTCACCCCTCCACTTT.